Below are 5 T cell receptor beta chains sequenced from a single sample in a study of T cell repertoires in cytomegalovirus infection. TCRdb re-called the reads with MiXCR, one entry per CDR3 protein. The sample includes just under 300,000 distinct CDR3 sequences, around 10% of them seen just once. Material: PBMCs. Receptors originate from a human donor in good health (CMV status not recorded). Some clones in this sample may be carry-over from other donors' samples.

This clonotype came up a few times. The CDR3 DNA is TGTGCCAGCAGTTTACCTCCGACAGTTACCTACGAGCAGTACGTC. Amino acids: CASSLPPTVTYEQYV. The chain has TRBV27 and TRBJ2-7, with D possibly matching TRBD1 (5 bases). CDR3 length equals 15 residues. Trimming left V 2 bases short and J 2 bases short, with 13 bases between. Germline CDR1 MNHEY, CDR2 SMNVEV (reference sequence).

This clonotype was seen ten or more times. This chain connects TRBV6-5 to TRBJ2-1; 7 bases are shared with TRBD2. Germline assignment: CDR1 MNHEY and CDR2 SVGAGI. The CDR3 is made up of 11 amino acids. The V and J ends lost 7 bases and 10 bases, in that order; junction bases with no gene match: 4. The CDR3 loop reads CASTISGEQFF. The CDR3 nucleotides are TGTGCCAGCACCATTAGCGGGGAGCAGTTCTTC.

This clonotype came up many times. The rearrangement joins TRBV7-2 to TRBJ1-2, with 7 bases that match TRBD1. CDR1 SGHTA and CDR2 FQGNSA come from the germline V gene. Trimming removed 5 bases from V and 0 bases from J; junction bases left unmatched: 9. This CDR3 spans 16 amino acids. The DNA of the CDR3 is TGTGCCAGCAGCCCACCGACAGGGTTTTCTAACTATGGCTACACCTTC. Protein product: CASSPPTGFSNYGYTF.

In this sample, this clonotype turned up many times. The chain joins TRBV6-5 to TRBJ1-2, with 9 bases lining up with TRBD1. Germline values: CDR1 MNHEY, CDR2 SVGAGI. This CDR3 spans 15 amino acids. V was clipped by 6 bases and J by 8 bases; unmatched bases: 13. The chain's CDR3 is CASRYTGTGFWGYTF. The CDR3 bases are TGTGCCAGCAGATACACCGGGACAGGGTTTTGGGGCTACACCTTC.

Turning to this clonotype: The junction shows a germline mismatch at one end, possibly a read error. This chain joins TRBV29-1 and TRBJ2-5, with D possibly being TRBD2 (6 bases). This CDR3 region has 12 residues. Germline V gene sequence: CDR1 SQVTM, CDR2 ANQGSEA. The CDR3 DNA follows: TGCAGCTTTGACCTAGCGCAAGAGACCCAGTACTTC. Its protein product is CSFDLAQETQYF. The full variable domain, its missing parts supplied by reference TRBV29-1 and TRBJ2-5, is SAVISQKPSRDICQRGTSLTIQCQVDSQVTMMFWYRQQPGQSLTLIATANQGSEATYESGFVIDKFPISRPNLTFSTLTVSNMSPEDSSIYLCSFDLAQETQYFGPGTRLLVL.